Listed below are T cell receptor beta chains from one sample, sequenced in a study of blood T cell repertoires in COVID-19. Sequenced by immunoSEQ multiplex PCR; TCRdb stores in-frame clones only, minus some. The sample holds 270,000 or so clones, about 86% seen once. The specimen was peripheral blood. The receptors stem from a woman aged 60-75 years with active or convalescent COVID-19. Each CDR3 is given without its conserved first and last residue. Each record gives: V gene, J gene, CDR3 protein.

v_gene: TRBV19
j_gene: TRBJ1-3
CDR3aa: ASSMDRAGNTIY

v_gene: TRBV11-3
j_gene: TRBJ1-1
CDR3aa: ASSPGGIRAF

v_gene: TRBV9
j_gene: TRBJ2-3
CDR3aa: ASSGRRGPTDTQY

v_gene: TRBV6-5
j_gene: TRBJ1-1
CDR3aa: ASSYSRGSYTEAF

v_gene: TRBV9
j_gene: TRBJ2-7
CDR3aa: ASSVVGITYEQY

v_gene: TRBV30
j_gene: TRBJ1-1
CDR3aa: AWSVIKNTEAF

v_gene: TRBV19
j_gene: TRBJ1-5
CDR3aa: ASSKMGGTGQPQH

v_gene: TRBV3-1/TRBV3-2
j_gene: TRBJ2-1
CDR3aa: ASSQDSGVRDNEQF

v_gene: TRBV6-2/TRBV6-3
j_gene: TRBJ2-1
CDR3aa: ASSYIVSVTRRSYNEQF

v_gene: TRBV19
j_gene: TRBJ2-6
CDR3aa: ASSIPGIPSGANVLT

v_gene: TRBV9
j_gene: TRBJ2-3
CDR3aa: ASSLWTGRDTQY

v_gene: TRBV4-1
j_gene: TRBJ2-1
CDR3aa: ASSQEGRGAGEQF

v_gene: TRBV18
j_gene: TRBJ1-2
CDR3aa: ASSPGQDHYGYT

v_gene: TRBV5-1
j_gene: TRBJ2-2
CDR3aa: ASSLGGQTNTGELF

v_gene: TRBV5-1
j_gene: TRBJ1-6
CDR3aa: ASSPATGGWTGSNSPLH

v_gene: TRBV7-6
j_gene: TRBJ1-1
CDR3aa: ASSGGGTANTEAF

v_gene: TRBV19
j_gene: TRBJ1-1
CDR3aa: ASIVGGTSRFTEAF

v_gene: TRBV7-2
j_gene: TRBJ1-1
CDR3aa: ASSLVAGGGVNTEAF

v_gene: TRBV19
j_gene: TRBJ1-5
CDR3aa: ASSYRTGGAGNQPQH

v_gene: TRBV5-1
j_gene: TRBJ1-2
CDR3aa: ASSTTLPGVYGYT

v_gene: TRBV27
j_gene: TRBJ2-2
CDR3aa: ASSPTGLAGEAGELF

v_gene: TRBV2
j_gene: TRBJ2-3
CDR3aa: ASSPAPISGGH

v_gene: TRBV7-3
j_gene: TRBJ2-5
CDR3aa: ASSLAGTGQETQY

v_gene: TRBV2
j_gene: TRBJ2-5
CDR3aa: ASSWEWETQY